Listed below are T cell receptor beta chains from one sample, sequenced in a study of cytomegalovirus exposure and HLA in healthy donors. The assay was immunoSEQ multiplex PCR, and TCRdb's table has in-frame clones only and misses some. The sample has 95,000 to 150,000 clones, around 74% seen once. Sequencing was performed on PBMCs. All receptors derive from a woman aged 50 to 65 in good health and CMV-seropositive. Each CDR3 is given with its conserved first and last residue. A D gene is named only where the DNA matches it firmly. The size of a clone is reported for some rows only, either as once, few or many, or as a class for expanded clones.

v_call: TRBV27
d_call: TRBD1
j_call: TRBJ2-3
clone_size: .
cdr3_aa: CASRRTGIPTDTQYF
cdr3_nt: TGTGCCAGCAGAAGGACAGGGATCCCCACAGATACGCAGTATTTT

v_call: TRBV6-6
d_call: TRBD1
j_call: TRBJ2-7
clone_size: .
cdr3_aa: CASSYSTGNYEQYF
cdr3_nt: TGTGCCAGCAGTTACTCGACAGGGAACTACGAGCAGTACTTC

v_call: TRBV6-1
d_call: TRBD1
j_call: TRBJ1-2
clone_size: .
cdr3_aa: CASRAGQNYGYTF
cdr3_nt: TGTGCCAGCAGGGCGGGACAGAACTATGGCTACACCTTC

v_call: TRBV5-1
d_call: .
j_call: TRBJ2-3
clone_size: once
cdr3_aa: CASSFNSDTQYF
cdr3_nt: TGCGCCAGCAGCTTTAATTCAGATACGCAGTATTTT

v_call: TRBV28
d_call: TRBD2
j_call: TRBJ2-7
clone_size: .
cdr3_aa: CASSISGGSSYEQYF
cdr3_nt: TGTGCCAGCAGTATTAGCGGGGGGTCCTCCTACGAGCAGTACTTC

v_call: TRBV7-6
d_call: .
j_call: TRBJ2-7
clone_size: few
cdr3_aa: CASSQERYRRQPYEQYF
cdr3_nt: TGTGCCAGCAGTCAGGAGAGATACAGGAGACAACCCTACGAGCAGTACTTC

v_call: TRBV9
d_call: .
j_call: TRBJ2-7
clone_size: .
cdr3_aa: CASSVDPGTMGYEQYF
cdr3_nt: TGTGCCAGCAGCGTCGACCCGGGAACTATGGGGTACGAGCAGTACTTC

v_call: TRBV10-3
d_call: TRBD2
j_call: TRBJ2-7
clone_size: .
cdr3_aa: CAIRPAGASYEQYF
cdr3_nt: TGTGCCATCAGGCCAGCGGGGGCCTCCTACGAGCAGTACTTC

v_call: TRBV5-4
d_call: TRBD1
j_call: TRBJ1-2
clone_size: .
cdr3_aa: CASSSSQGGYGYTF
cdr3_nt: TGTGCCAGCAGCTCGAGTCAGGGGGGCTATGGCTACACCTTC

v_call: TRBV11-3
d_call: .
j_call: TRBJ2-2
clone_size: .
cdr3_aa: CASSFSTRGDTGELFF
cdr3_nt: TGTGCCAGCAGCTTTAGTACTAGAGGAGACACCGGGGAGCTGTTTTTT

v_call: TRBV2
d_call: .
j_call: TRBJ1-1
clone_size: .
cdr3_aa: CAEVLRGTEAFF
cdr3_nt: TGTGCCGAAGTTCTCCGGGGCACTGAAGCTTTCTTT

v_call: TRBV6-1
d_call: TRBD2
j_call: TRBJ2-7
clone_size: few
cdr3_aa: CASRPGTSVNEQYF
cdr3_nt: TGTGCCAGCAGACCCGGGACTAGCGTCAACGAGCAGTACTTC

v_call: TRBV7-8
d_call: .
j_call: TRBJ2-7
clone_size: .
cdr3_aa: CASSFQEAYEQYF
cdr3_nt: TGTGCCAGCAGCTTTCAGGAGGCCTACGAGCAGTACTTC

v_call: TRBV6-1
d_call: TRBD1
j_call: TRBJ2-7
clone_size: .
cdr3_aa: CASSAVGQSSYEQYF
cdr3_nt: TGTGCCAGCAGTGCAGTGGGACAGAGCTCCTACGAGCAGTACTTC

v_call: TRBV12-5
d_call: .
j_call: TRBJ2-1
clone_size: .
cdr3_aa: CASALGGLSYNEQFF
cdr3_nt: TGTGCTAGTGCTTTAGGCGGTCTATCCTACAATGAGCAGTTCTTC

v_call: TRBV5-1
d_call: .
j_call: TRBJ1-4
clone_size: once
cdr3_aa: CASSPGVTNEKLFF
cdr3_nt: TGCGCCAGCAGCCCCGGGGTTACTAATGAAAAACTGTTTTTT

v_call: TRBV12-5
d_call: TRBD2
j_call: TRBJ2-5
clone_size: .
cdr3_aa: CASGLVLAGGQKTQYF
cdr3_nt: TGTGCTAGTGGTTTGGTATTAGCGGGGGGGCAGAAGACCCAGTACTTC

v_call: TRBV19
d_call: TRBD2
j_call: TRBJ2-2
clone_size: .
cdr3_aa: CASSFSGGAGELFF
cdr3_nt: TGTGCCAGTAGTTTCAGCGGGGGGGCCGGGGAGCTGTTTTTT

v_call: TRBV7-3
d_call: TRBD1
j_call: TRBJ1-6
clone_size: .
cdr3_aa: CASSLSPGGGSPLHF
cdr3_nt: TGTGCCAGCAGCTTAAGTCCAGGGGGAGGTTCACCCCTCCACTTT

v_call: TRBV10-3
d_call: .
j_call: TRBJ1-1
clone_size: .
cdr3_aa: CATGGQNTEAFF
cdr3_nt: TGTGCCACCGGGGGGCAAAACACTGAAGCTTTCTTT

v_call: TRBV12-5
d_call: .
j_call: TRBJ1-6
clone_size: .
cdr3_aa: CASGSPVYNSPLHF
cdr3_nt: TGTGCTAGTGGTTCCCCTGTATATAATTCACCCCTCCACTTT

v_call: TRBV19
d_call: .
j_call: TRBJ2-1
clone_size: once
cdr3_aa: CASSIIGVYYNEQFF
cdr3_nt: TGTGCCAGTAGTATAATAGGGGTCTACTACAATGAGCAGTTCTTC

v_call: TRBV5-1
d_call: .
j_call: TRBJ2-5
clone_size: .
cdr3_aa: CASSLLDGRETQYF
cdr3_nt: TGCGCCAGCAGCTTGTTAGATGGGCGAGAGACCCAGTACTTC

v_call: TRBV10-3
d_call: TRBD2
j_call: TRBJ2-4
clone_size: .
cdr3_aa: CAPWTSGGGGNIQYF
cdr3_nt: TGTGCCCCCTGGACTAGCGGGGGGGGAGGGAACATTCAGTACTTC

v_call: TRBV28
d_call: TRBD1
j_call: TRBJ1-3
clone_size: once
cdr3_aa: CASSSLTGGTGNTIYF
cdr3_nt: TGTGCCAGCAGTTCATTAACAGGGGGCACGGGAAACACCATATATTTT

v_call: TRBV28
d_call: .
j_call: TRBJ2-7
clone_size: .
cdr3_aa: CASSLGAGYEQYF
cdr3_nt: TGTGCCAGCAGTTTGGGGGCTGGGTACGAGCAGTACTTC

v_call: TRBV27
d_call: .
j_call: TRBJ1-2
clone_size: .
cdr3_aa: CASSLARGFNYGYTF
cdr3_nt: TGTGCCAGCAGCCTGGCGAGGGGGTTTAACTATGGCTACACCTTC

v_call: TRBV19
d_call: TRBD1
j_call: TRBJ2-2
clone_size: .
cdr3_aa: CASRRQGAPAGELFF
cdr3_nt: TGTGCCAGTAGGCGACAGGGGGCGCCTGCCGGGGAGCTGTTTTTT

v_call: TRBV19
d_call: TRBD1
j_call: TRBJ1-2
clone_size: .
cdr3_aa: CASSGQGDYGYTF
cdr3_nt: TGTGCCAGTTCGGGACAGGGAGATTATGGCTACACCTTC

v_call: TRBV13
d_call: TRBD1
j_call: TRBJ2-1
clone_size: once
cdr3_aa: CASSLRQGNEQFF
cdr3_nt: TGTGCCAGCAGTTTACGACAGGGCAATGAGCAGTTCTTC

v_call: TRBV2
d_call: .
j_call: TRBJ2-7
clone_size: .
cdr3_aa: CASLLFSYEQYF
cdr3_nt: TGTGCCAGCCTACTCTTCTCCTACGAGCAGTACTTC

v_call: TRBV7-9
d_call: .
j_call: TRBJ2-7
clone_size: .
cdr3_aa: CASITTRPPRHYEQYF
cdr3_nt: TGTGCCAGCATTACTACCCGACCCCCCCGGCACTACGAGCAGTACTTC

v_call: TRBV7-9
d_call: .
j_call: TRBJ2-7
clone_size: .
cdr3_aa: CASSLSPTYEQYF
cdr3_nt: TGTGCCAGCAGCTTGAGTCCTACCTACGAGCAGTACTTC

v_call: TRBV7-2
d_call: TRBD1
j_call: TRBJ1-4
clone_size: few
cdr3_aa: CASSSGQGAEKLFF
cdr3_nt: TGTGCCAGCAGCTCAGGACAGGGAGCAGAAAAACTGTTTTTT

v_call: TRBV28
d_call: .
j_call: TRBJ2-7
clone_size: .
cdr3_aa: CASSLFTRRGEQYF
cdr3_nt: TGTGCCAGCAGTTTATTTACCCGGAGGGGCGAGCAGTACTTC

v_call: TRBV7-9
d_call: .
j_call: TRBJ2-1
clone_size: .
cdr3_aa: CASSAGGGTLYNEQFF
cdr3_nt: TGTGCCAGCAGCGCTGGGGGTGGGACACTTTACAATGAGCAGTTCTTC

v_call: TRBV5-4
d_call: .
j_call: TRBJ2-2
clone_size: .
cdr3_aa: CASSFGLTNTGELFF
cdr3_nt: TGTGCCAGCAGCTTTGGACTGACGAACACCGGGGAGCTGTTTTTT

v_call: TRBV7-2
d_call: TRBD1
j_call: TRBJ1-3
clone_size: .
cdr3_aa: CASSPRRQGASGNTIYF
cdr3_nt: TGTGCCAGCAGCCCTCGCAGACAGGGTGCTTCTGGAAACACCATATATTTT

v_call: TRBV27
d_call: .
j_call: TRBJ1-2
clone_size: .
cdr3_aa: CASSPIGQQRSYGYTF
cdr3_nt: TGTGCCAGCAGTCCGATCGGACAGCAGCGGAGCTATGGCTACACCTTC

v_call: TRBV5-1
d_call: .
j_call: TRBJ1-2
clone_size: .
cdr3_aa: CASSPGGTFYGYTF
cdr3_nt: TGCGCCAGCAGCCCCGGGGGGACCTTCTATGGCTACACCTTC

v_call: TRBV7-9
d_call: .
j_call: TRBJ2-7
clone_size: .
cdr3_aa: CASSFAGFPYEQYF
cdr3_nt: TGTGCCAGCAGCTTCGCAGGCTTTCCCTACGAGCAGTACTTC

v_call: TRBV7-6
d_call: .
j_call: TRBJ1-4
clone_size: .
cdr3_aa: CASSPGEKLFF
cdr3_nt: TGTGCCAGCAGCCCCGGGGAAAAACTGTTTTTT